Listed below are T cell receptor beta chains from one sample, sequenced in a study of OX40 agonist ivuxolimab in advanced cancers. Only in-frame clones appear in the TCRdb table, and some are missing; sequencing was by immunoSEQ multiplex PCR. This repertoire shows 50,000 to 65,000 clones, over 90% found once; its top ten account for 13%. Sequenced material: CD4+ or CD8+ T cells sorted from blood, taken in a trial of the OX40 agonist ivuxolimab. The receptors come from an adult with an advanced solid tumor such as melanoma, head and neck, liver or kidney cancer. CDR3s include the opening cysteine and the closing phenylalanine or tryptophan. Each record gives: V gene, clone size, J gene, D gene, CDR3 protein, CDR3 DNA. A D gene is named only where the DNA matches it firmly. Clone size is shown for a subset of rows, as once, few, many or a class of expanded clone.

TRBV6-5	NA	TRBJ1-1	NA	CASSYSGGTEAFF	TGTGCCAGCAGTTACTCAGGGGGCACTGAAGCTTTCTTT
TRBV2	once	TRBJ1-1	NA	CASSEAGGRNTEAFF	TGTGCCAGCAGTGAAGCCGGGGGGAGGAACACTGAAGCTTTCTTT
TRBV7-6	NA	TRBJ2-3	NA	CASSLVQESTDTQYF	TGTGCCAGCAGCTTAGTACAGGAGAGCACAGATACGCAGTATTTT
TRBV14	few	TRBJ1-1	NA	CASSPGGTEAFF	TGTGCCAGCAGCCCGGGGGGCACTGAAGCTTTCTTT
TRBV2	once	TRBJ2-1	TRBD1	CASRSGTGIPHEQFF	TGTGCCAGCAGGTCCGGGACAGGGATCCCGCATGAGCAGTTCTTC
TRBV13	NA	TRBJ2-1	NA	CASSLGSYNEQFF	TGTGCCAGCAGCTTGGGGTCGTACAATGAGCAGTTCTTC
TRBV7-9	NA	TRBJ1-5	NA	CASSLGGQPQHF	TGTGCCAGCAGCTTAGGTGGTCAGCCCCAGCATTTT
TRBV2	NA	TRBJ1-2	NA	CASSDGQTNYGYTF	TGTGCCAGCAGTGACGGACAGACTAACTATGGCTACACCTTC
TRBV30	NA	TRBJ2-3	NA	CAWSAGGHGDTQYF	TGTGCCTGGAGTGCTGGGGGGCATGGAGATACGCAGTATTTT
TRBV19	NA	TRBJ1-4	NA	CASRPPIFNEKLFF	TGTGCCAGTAGGCCTCCGATCTTTAATGAAAAACTGTTTTTT
TRBV19	NA	TRBJ2-1	TRBD2	CASSPWTSGYNEQFF	TGTGCCAGTAGTCCCTGGACTAGCGGATACAATGAGCAGTTCTTC
TRBV19	NA	TRBJ1-2	TRBD1	CASSINPRDRERSGGGYTF	TGTGCCAGTAGTATAAACCCCCGGGACAGGGAGAGGAGCGGCGGTGGCTACACCTTC
TRBV27	NA	TRBJ2-7	NA	CASSLDGRAAYEQYF	TGTGCCAGCAGTTTAGACGGAAGGGCCGCCTACGAGCAGTACTTC
TRBV9	NA	TRBJ1-4	NA	CASSVEGLLSEKLFF	TGTGCCAGCAGCGTCGAGGGTCTGCTGAGCGAAAAACTGTTTTTT